The clone carrying this TCR beta chain occurred many times. V lost 5 bases, J lost 6 bases, and 7 bases stayed unmatched. CDR3 size: 15 residues. The sample originates from a study of T cells in Graves' hyperthyroidism and ophthalmopathy. RNA transcripts yielded amplified TCR beta CDR3 regions. The study used the HTBI primer set for a first-round RT-PCR of the TCR CDR3. Via MiXCR, TCRdb re-called the multiplex PCR reads, giving one row per CDR3 protein. The data show approximately 420,000 distinct CDR3 sequences, about 15% seen once. Sample: blood. The V call is TRBV12-3 or TRBV12-4, the J call TRBJ1-4; 9 bases are a match to TRBD1. The source of this sequence is a woman under 40 with Graves' hyperthyroidism. In nucleotides, the CDR3 is TGTGCCAGCAGTATAACGACAGGGGGATATGAAAAACTGTTTTTT. Translating it yields CASSITTGGYEKLFF.